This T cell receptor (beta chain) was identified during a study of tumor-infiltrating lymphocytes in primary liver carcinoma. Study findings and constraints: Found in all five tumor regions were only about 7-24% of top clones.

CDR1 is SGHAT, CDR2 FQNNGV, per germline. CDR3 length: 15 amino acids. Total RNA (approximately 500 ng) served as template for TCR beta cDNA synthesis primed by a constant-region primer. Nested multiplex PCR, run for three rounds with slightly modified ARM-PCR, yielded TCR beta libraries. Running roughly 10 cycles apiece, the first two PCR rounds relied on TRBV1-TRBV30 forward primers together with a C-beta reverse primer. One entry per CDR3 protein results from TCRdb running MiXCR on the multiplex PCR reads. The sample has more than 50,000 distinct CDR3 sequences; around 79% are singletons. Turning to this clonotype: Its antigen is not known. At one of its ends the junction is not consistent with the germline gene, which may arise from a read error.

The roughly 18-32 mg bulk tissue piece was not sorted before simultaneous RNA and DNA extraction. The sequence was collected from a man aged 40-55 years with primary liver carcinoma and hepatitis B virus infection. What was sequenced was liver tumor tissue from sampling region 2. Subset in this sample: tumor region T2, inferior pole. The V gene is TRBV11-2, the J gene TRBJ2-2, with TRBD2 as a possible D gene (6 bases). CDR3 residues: CASLSPGVYIGKLFF. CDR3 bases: TGTGCCAGCCTCTCACCGGGAGTGTACATCGGGAAGCTGTTTTTT.